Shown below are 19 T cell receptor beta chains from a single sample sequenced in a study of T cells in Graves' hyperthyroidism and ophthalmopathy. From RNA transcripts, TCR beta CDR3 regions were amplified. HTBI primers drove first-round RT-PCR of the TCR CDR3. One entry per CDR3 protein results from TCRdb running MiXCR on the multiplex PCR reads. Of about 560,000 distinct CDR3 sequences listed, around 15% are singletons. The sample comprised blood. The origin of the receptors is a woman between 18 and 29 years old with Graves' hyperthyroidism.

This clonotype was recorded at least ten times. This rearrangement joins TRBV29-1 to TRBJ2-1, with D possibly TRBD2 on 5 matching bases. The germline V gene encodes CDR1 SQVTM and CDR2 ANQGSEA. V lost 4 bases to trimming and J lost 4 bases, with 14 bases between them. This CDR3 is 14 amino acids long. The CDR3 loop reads CSVVTSGLYNEQFF. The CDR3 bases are TGCAGCGTTGTGACCAGCGGATTATACAATGAGCAGTTCTTC.

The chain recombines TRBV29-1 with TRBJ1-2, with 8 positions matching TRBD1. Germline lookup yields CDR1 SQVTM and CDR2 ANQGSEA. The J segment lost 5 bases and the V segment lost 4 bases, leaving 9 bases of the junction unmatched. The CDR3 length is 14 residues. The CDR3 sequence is CSVGGTGILYGYTF. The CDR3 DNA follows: TGCAGCGTTGGAGGGACAGGAATACTTTATGGCTACACCTTC.

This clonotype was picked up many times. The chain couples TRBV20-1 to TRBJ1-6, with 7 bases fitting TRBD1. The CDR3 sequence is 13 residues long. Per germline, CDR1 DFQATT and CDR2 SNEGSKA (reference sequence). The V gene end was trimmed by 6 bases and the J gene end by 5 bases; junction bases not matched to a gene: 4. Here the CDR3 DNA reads TGCAGTGCCGGGGACAGAAATAATTCACCCCTCCACTTT. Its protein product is CSAGDRNNSPLHF.

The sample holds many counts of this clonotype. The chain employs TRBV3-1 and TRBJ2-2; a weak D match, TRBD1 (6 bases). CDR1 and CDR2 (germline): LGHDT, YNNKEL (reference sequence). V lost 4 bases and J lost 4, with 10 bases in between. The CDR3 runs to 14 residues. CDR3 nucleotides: TGTGCCAGCAGCCCGGGACATTCCACCGGGGAGCTGTTTTTT. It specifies CASSPGHSTGELFF.

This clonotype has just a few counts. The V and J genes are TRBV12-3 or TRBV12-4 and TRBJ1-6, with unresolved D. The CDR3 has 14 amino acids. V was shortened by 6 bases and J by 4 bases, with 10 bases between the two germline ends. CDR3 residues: CASRTPSYNSPLHF. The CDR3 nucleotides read TGTGCCAGCAGAACCCCCAGTTATAATTCACCCCTCCACTTT.

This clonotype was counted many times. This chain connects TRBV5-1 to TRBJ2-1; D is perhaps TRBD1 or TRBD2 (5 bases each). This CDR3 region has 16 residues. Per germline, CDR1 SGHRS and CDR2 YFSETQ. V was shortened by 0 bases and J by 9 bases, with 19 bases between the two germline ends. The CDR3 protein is CASSLEGSGSGFEQFF. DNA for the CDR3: TGCGCCAGCAGCTTGGAGGGGAGCGGTTCAGGTTTTGAGCAGTTCTTC. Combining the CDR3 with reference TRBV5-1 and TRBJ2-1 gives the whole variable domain KAGVTQTPRYLIKTRGQQVTLSCSPISGHRSVSWYQQTPGQGLQFLFEYFSETQRNKGNFPGRFSGRQFSNSRSEMNVSTLELGDSALYLCASSLEGSGSGFEQFFGPGTRLTVL.

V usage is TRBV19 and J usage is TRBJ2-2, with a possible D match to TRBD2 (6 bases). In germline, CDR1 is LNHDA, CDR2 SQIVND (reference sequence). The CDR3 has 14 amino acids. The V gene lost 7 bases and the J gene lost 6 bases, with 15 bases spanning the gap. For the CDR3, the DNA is TGTGCCAGTATTCCCGTGGGGGGAGCCGGGGAGCTGTTTTTT. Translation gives CASIPVGGAGELFF.

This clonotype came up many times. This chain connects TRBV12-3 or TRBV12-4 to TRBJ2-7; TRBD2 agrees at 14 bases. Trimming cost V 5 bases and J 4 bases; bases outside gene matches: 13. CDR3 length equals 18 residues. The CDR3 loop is CASSQQTGLAGVFYEQYF. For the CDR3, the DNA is TGTGCCAGCAGTCAACAAACGGGACTAGCGGGAGTCTTTTACGAGCAGTACTTC.

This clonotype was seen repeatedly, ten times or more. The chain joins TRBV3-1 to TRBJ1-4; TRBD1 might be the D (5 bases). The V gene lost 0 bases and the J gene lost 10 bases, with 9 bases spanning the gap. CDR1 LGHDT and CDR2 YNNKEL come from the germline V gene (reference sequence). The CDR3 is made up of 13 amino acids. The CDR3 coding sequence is TGTGCCAGCAGCCAAGATGGGGGTCGAAAACTGTTTTTT. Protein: CASSQDGGRKLFF. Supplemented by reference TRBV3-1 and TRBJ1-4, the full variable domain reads DTAVSQTPKYLVTQMGNDKSIKCEQNLGHDTMYWYKQDSKKFLKIMFSYNNKELIINETVPNRFSPKSPDKAHLNLHINSLELGDSAVYFCASSQDGGRKLFFGSGTQLSVL.

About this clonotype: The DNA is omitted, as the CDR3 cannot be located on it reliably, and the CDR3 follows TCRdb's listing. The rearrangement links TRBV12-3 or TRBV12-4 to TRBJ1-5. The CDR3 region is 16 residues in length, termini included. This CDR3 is CASSSSVRASDQPQHF.

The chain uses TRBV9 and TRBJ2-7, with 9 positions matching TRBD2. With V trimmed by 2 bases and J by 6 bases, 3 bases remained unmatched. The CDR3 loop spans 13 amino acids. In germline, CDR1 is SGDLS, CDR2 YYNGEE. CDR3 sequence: CASSVGGGAEQYF. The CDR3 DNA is TGTGCCAGCAGCGTTGGCGGGGGGGCCGAGCAGTACTTC.

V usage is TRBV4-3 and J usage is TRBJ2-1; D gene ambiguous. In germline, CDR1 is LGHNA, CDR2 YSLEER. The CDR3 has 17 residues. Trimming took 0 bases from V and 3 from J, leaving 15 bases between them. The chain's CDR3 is CASSQDPGPDLYNEQFF. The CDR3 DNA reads TGCGCCAGCAGCCAAGATCCCGGCCCCGACCTCTACAATGAGCAGTTCTTC.

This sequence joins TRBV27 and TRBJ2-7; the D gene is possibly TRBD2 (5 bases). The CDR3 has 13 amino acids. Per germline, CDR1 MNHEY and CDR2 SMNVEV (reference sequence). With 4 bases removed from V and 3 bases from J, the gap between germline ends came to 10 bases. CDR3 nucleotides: TGTGCCAGCAGTTCCGGGGTTCTCTACGAGCAGTACTTC. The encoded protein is CASSSGVLYEQYF.

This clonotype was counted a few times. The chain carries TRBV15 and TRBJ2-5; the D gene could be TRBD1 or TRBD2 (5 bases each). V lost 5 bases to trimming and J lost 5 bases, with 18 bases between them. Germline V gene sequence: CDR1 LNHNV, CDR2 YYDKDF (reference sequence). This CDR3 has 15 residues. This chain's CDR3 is CATSPRRGYGETQYF. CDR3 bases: TGTGCCACCAGCCCCCGTCGGGGCTACGGGGAGACCCAGTACTTC.

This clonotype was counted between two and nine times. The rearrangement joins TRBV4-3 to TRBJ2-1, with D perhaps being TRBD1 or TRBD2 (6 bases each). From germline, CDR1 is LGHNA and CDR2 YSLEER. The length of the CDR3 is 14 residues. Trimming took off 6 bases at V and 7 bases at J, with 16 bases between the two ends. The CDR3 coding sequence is TGCGCCAGCAGTAGGGGGGCCGCGAGAAATGAGCAGTTCTTC. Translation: CASSRGAARNEQFF.

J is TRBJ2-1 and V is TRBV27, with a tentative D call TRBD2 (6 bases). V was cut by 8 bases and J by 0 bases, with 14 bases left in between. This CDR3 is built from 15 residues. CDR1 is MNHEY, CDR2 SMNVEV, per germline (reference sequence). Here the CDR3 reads CASLDYQSSYNEQFF. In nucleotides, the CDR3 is TGTGCCAGCCTGGACTACCAGAGCTCCTACAATGAGCAGTTCTTC.

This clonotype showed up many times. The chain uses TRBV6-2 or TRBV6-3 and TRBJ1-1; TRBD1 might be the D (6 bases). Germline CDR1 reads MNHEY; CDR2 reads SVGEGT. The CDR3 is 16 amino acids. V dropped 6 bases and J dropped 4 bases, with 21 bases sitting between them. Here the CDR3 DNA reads TGTGCCAGCAGCGCACCTCCCACAGGGCCCTCCACTGAAGCTTTCTTT. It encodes CASSAPPTGPSTEAFF.

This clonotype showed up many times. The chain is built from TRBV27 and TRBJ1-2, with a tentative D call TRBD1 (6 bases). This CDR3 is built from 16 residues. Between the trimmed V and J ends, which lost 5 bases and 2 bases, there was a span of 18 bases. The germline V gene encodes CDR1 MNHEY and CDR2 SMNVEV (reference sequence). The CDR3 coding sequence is TGTGCCAGCAGTCCTTGGCAGGGGCACCTCAACTATGGCTACACCTTC. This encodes CASSPWQGHLNYGYTF.

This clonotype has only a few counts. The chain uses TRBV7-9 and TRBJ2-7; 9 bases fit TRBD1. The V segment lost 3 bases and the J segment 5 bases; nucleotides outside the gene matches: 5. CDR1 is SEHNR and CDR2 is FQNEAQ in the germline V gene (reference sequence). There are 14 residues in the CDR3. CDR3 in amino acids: CASSFTGGNHEQYF. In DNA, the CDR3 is TGTGCCAGCAGCTTTACAGGGGGCAACCACGAGCAGTACTTC.